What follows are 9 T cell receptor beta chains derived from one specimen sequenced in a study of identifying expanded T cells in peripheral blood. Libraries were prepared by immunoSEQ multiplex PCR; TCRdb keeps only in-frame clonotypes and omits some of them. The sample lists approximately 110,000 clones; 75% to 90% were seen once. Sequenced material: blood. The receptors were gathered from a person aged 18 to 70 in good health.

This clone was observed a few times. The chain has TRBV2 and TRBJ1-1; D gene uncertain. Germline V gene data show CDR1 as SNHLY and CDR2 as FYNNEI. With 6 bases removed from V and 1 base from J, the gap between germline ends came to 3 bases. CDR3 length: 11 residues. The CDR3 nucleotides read TGTGCCAGCAGACGGAACACTGAAGCTTTCTTT. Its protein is CASRRNTEAFF.

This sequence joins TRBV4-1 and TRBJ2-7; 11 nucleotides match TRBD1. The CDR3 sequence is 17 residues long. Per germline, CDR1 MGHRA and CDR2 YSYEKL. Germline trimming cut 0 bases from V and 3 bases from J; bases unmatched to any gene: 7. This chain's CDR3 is CASSQDLGDRGYYEQYF. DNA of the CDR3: TGCGCCAGCAGCCAAGATCTTGGGGACAGGGGGTACTACGAGCAGTACTTC.

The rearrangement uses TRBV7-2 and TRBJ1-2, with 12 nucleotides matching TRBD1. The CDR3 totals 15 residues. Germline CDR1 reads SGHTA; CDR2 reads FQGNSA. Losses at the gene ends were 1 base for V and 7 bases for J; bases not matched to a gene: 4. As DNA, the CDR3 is TGTGCCAGCAGCTTAGTAGGGACAGGGGGCGTTGGCTACACCTTC. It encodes CASSLVGTGGVGYTF.

The chain's CDR3 is CASSYTDKGRSGYTF. CDR3 in DNA: TGTGCCAGCAGTTACACGGACAAGGGACGTTCTGGCTACACCTTC. The chain recombines TRBV6-5 with TRBJ1-2, with TRBD1 as a possible D gene (5 bases). The CDR3 runs 15 residues. In germline, CDR1 is MNHEY, CDR2 SVGAGI. The germline V and J ends were trimmed by 2 bases and 7 bases, with 17 bases remaining between them.

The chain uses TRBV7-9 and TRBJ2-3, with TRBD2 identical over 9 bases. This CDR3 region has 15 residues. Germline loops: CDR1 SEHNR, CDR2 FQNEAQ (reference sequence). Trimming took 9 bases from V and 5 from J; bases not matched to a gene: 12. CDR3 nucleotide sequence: TGTGCCAGTGCCCTAGGGCTAGCGGGGATAGATACGCAGTATTTT. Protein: CASALGLAGIDTQYF.

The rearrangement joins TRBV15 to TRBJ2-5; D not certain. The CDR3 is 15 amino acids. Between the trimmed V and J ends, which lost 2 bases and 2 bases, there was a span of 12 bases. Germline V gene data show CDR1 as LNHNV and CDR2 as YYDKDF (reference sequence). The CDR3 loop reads CATSRTRPPQETQYF. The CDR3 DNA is TGTGCCACCAGCAGAACGCGCCCGCCTCAAGAGACCCAGTACTTC.

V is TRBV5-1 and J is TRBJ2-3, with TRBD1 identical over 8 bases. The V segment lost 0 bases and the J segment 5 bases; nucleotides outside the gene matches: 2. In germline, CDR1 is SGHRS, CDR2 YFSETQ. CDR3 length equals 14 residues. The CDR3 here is CASSLGGTGDTQYF. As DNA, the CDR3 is TGCGCCAGCAGCTTGGGGGGGACAGGAGATACGCAGTATTTT.

In DNA form, the CDR3 reads TGCGCCAGCAGCCAAGATTACGTAGCAGGGCCGAGGGGTTCACCCCTCCACTTT. As protein: CASSQDYVAGPRGSPLHF. V usage is TRBV4-3 and J usage is TRBJ1-6; tentative D call: TRBD1 (5 bases). This CDR3 contains 18 residues. The germline CDR1 and CDR2 sequences are LGHNA and YSLEER. V dropped 0 bases and J dropped 9 bases, with 21 bases sitting between them.

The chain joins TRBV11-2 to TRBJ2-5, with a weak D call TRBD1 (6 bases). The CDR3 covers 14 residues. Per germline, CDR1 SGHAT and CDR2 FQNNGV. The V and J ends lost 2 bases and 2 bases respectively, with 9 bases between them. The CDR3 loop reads CASSLSQGQETQYF. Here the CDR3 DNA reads TGTGCCAGCAGCTTAAGCCAGGGGCAAGAGACCCAGTACTTC.